One TCR beta chain is described in this entry. Antigen: not known. These data originate in a study of cytomegalovirus exposure and HLA in healthy donors. Study details: In a later analysis, it was reported that the 110 or so validation repertoires had been produced on the same platform as the 670 or so repertoires belonging to the first cohort. General study findings and limits: Investigators reported 150 to 200 TCR beta chains as tied to cytomegalovirus. Most observed TCR sequences were rare, whereas some public TCRs were detected in many donors.

TCRdb's copy holds only in-frame clones and misses some; the assay was immunoSEQ multiplex PCR. In the table there are about 280,000 clones, roughly 90% of which are singletons. The donors were members of the validation cohort comprising over a hundred subjects, separate from the approximately 670-subject first cohort. The CDR3 sequence is 15 residues long. CDR1 is MNHEY and CDR2 is SVGAGI in the germline V gene. The V segment lost 0 bases and the J segment 7 bases; nucleotides outside the gene matches: 6. This clonotype was sampled from a young woman in good health and CMV-seronegative. Sample: PBMCs. This chain uses TRBV6-5 with TRBJ2-1; 7 nucleotides align to TRBD2. The DNA of the CDR3 is TGTGCCAGCAGTTACTCTCGGGGAGGGAGTAATGAGCAGTTCTTC. It specifies CASSYSRGGSNEQFF.